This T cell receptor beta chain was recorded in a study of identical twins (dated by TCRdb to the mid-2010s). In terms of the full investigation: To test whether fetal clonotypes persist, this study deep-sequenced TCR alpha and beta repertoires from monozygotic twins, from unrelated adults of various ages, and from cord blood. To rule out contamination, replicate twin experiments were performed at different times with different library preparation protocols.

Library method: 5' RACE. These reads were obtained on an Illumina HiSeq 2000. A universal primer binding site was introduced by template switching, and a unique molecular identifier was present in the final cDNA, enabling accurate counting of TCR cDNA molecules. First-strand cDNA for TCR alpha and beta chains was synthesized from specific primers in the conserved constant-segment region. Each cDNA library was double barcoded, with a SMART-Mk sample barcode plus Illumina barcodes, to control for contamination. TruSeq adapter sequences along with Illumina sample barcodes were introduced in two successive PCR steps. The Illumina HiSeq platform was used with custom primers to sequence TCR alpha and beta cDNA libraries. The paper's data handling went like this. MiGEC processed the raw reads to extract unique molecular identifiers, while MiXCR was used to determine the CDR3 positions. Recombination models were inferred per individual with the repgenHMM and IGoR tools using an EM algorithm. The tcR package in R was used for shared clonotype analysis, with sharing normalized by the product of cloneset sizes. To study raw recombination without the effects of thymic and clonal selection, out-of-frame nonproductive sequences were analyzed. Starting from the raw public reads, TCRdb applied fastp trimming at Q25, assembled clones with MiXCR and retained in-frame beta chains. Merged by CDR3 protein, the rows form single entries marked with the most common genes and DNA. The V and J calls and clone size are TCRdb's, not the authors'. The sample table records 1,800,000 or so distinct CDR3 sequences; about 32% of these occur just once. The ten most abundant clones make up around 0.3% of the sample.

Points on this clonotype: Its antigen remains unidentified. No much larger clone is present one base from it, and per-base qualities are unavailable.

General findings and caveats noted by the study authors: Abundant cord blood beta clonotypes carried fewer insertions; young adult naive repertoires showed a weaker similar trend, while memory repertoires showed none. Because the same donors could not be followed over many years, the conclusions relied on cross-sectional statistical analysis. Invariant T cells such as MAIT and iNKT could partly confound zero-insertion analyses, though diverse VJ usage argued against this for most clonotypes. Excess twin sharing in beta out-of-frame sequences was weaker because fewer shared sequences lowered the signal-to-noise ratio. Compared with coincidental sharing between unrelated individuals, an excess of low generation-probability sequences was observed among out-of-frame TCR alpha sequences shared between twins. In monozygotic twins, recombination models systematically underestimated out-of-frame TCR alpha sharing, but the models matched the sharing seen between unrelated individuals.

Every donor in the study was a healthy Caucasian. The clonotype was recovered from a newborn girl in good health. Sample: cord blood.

CDR3 reads: CASSYPLESTDTQYF. The bases are TGTGCCAGCAGTTACCCGCTGGAGAGCACAGATACGCAGTATTTT. The chain links TRBV6-6 with TRBJ2-3, with no confident D gene call. From the germline V gene (reference sequence), CDR1 is MNHNY and CDR2 is SVGAGI. V is cut by 2 bases and J by 0 bases, and the space between the germline ends is 9 bases. The CDR3 numbers 15 residues from cysteine through phenylalanine. CDR3 DNA is the only sequence kept; it has 45 bases, read in frame from the first base.